This section outlines one T cell receptor (beta chain) sequence together with its context. The data were obtained in a study of identical twins. Germline CDR1 reads SQVTM; CDR2 reads ANQGSEA. The V and J ends lost 2 bases and 4 bases respectively, with 14 bases between them. The CDR3 length is 14 residues. TCRdb used MiXCR to reprocess the 5' RACE reads, holding one entry per CDR3 protein. The sample lists 500,000 to 550,000 distinct CDR3 sequences; about a fifth were seen once. This same sample was also part of a study on yellow fever vaccine responses in identical twins.

The rearrangement uses TRBV29-1 and TRBJ1-1; unclear D gene. The clonotype was recovered from a woman under 30 in good health. The sample consisted of CD4+ T cells sorted from blood. CDR3 nucleotide sequence: TGCAGCGTTGAAAGGAAGGGAGTTACCACTGAAGCTTTCTTT. Protein sequence: CSVERKGVTTEAFF.